These T cell receptor beta chains were read from a single sample in a study of blood T cell repertoires in COVID-19. Clones were sequenced by immunoSEQ multiplex PCR, and TCRdb holds only the in-frame ones, with some missing. Counted here are about 270,000 clones, roughly nine tenths occurring once; the ten biggest clones make up around 2%. Sequenced: PBMCs or T cells enriched from blood (not recorded which). These receptors all stem from a woman younger than 30 who had recovered from COVID-19. Both conserved end residues are part of each CDR3. D genes are given only for firm matches. The size field is filled for only some rows; it gives once, few, many or a size class.

V gene	clone size	J gene	D gene	CDR3 DNA	CDR3 protein
TRBV28	.	TRBJ1-1	.	TGTGCCAGCAGTCGTATGCAGGGATCGAACACTGAAGCTTTCTTT	CASSRMQGSNTEAFF
TRBV3-1/TRBV3-2	.	TRBJ2-1	.	TGTGCCAGCAGCCCCGTGGGGCTTGTTTTCTCCTACAATGAGCAGTTCTTC	CASSPVGLVFSYNEQFF
TRBV10-3	.	TRBJ1-2	TRBD1	TGTGCCATCAGTGAGTCGACAGGGGACTATGGCTACACCTTC	CAISESTGDYGYTF
TRBV28	.	TRBJ2-3	.	TGTGCCAGCAGTCCCCCCGTGGGCTCAGTCACAGATACGCAGTATTTT	CASSPPVGSVTDTQYF
TRBV5-1	.	TRBJ1-5	TRBD1	TGCGCCAGCAGCGTGGGGACAGATCAGCCCCAGCATTTT	CASSVGTDQPQHF
TRBV14	.	TRBJ1-2	TRBD1	TGTGCCAGCAGCCCCGTGGGGGGACAGGTCTATGGCTACACCTTC	CASSPVGGQVYGYTF
TRBV5-1	.	TRBJ2-3	.	TGCGCCAGCAGGGAAGGGCTAGGGGGCACAGATACGCAGTATTTT	CASREGLGGTDTQYF
TRBV4-2	.	TRBJ1-4	TRBD1	TGTGCCAGCAGCCCATTACCGAGACAGGGGGCAGGAGAAAAACTGTTTTTT	CASSPLPRQGAGEKLFF
TRBV7-9	.	TRBJ1-2	TRBD1	TGTGCCAGCAGCCCCGGACAGGGTATAGGTTATGGCTACACCTTC	CASSPGQGIGYGYTF
TRBV10-3	.	TRBJ1-6	.	TGTGCCATCAGTGTCTTAGGGAGAGATTCACCCCTCCACTTT	CAISVLGRDSPLHF
TRBV9	.	TRBJ2-5	.	TGTGCCAGCAGCGTATCCGGAGGGTACCAAGAGACCCAGTACTTC	CASSVSGGYQETQYF
TRBV27	.	TRBJ1-1	TRBD1	TGTGCCAGCAGTTTATCGGGGACAGGAGGGTGGACTGAAGCTTTCTTT	CASSLSGTGGWTEAFF
TRBV9	.	TRBJ2-1	TRBD1	TGTGCCAGCAGTATAACAGGGGGCAGGAATGAGCAGTTCTTC	CASSITGGRNEQFF
TRBV28	.	TRBJ1-5	.	TGTGCCAGCAGTTTCCCTCAGGGCTTAGGCAGCAATCAGCCCCAGCATTTT	CASSFPQGLGSNQPQHF
TRBV9	once	TRBJ2-1	TRBD2	TGTGCCAGCAGCGCTCGGGGGGGCCAGGGCAATGAGCAGTTCTTC	CASSARGGQGNEQFF
TRBV3-1/TRBV3-2	.	TRBJ2-7	TRBD2	TGTGCCAGCCGGGGGGGGAACGAGCAGTACTTC	CASRGGNEQYF
TRBV30	.	TRBJ1-1	TRBD1	TGTGCCTGGAGTCCTGGGGGGACAGGGATCACTGAAGCTTTCTTT	CAWSPGGTGITEAFF
TRBV5-1	.	TRBJ2-5	TRBD2	TGCGCCAGCAGCTTGGTTTCCCCGGGGGGGCCCGGTGGGGAGACCCAGTACTTC	CASSLVSPGGPGGETQYF
TRBV5-6	.	TRBJ1-1	.	TGTGCCAGCAGCTTGACAGATCACACTGAAGCTTTCTTT	CASSLTDHTEAFF
TRBV6-6	.	TRBJ2-7	.	TGTGCCAGCAGCACTTCCCCGGGGGGCTTCTCCTACGAGCAGTACTTC	CASSTSPGGFSYEQYF
TRBV4-2	.	TRBJ2-3	.	TGTGCCAGCAGCCAAGATATTAAGGACTGGAGCACAGATACGCAGTATTTT	CASSQDIKDWSTDTQYF
TRBV7-7	.	TRBJ2-1	.	TGTGCTAGCAGCCCAACAGGGCCCGCTTTCAATGAGCAGTTCTTC	CASSPTGPAFNEQFF
TRBV2	once	TRBJ2-3	TRBD2	TGTGCCAGCAGTGGTGCGGGGGGAGGACCAGATACGCAGTATTTT	CASSGAGGGPDTQYF
TRBV18	.	TRBJ1-2	.	TGTGCCAGCTCACCACGGCAGGAAGATGGCTACACCTTC	CASSPRQEDGYTF
TRBV7-8	.	TRBJ1-1	TRBD1	TGTGCCAGCAGCCCAAGACAGGGGGTGATCGGCTCTGAAGCTTTCTTT	CASSPRQGVIGSEAFF
TRBV6-6	.	TRBJ1-6	TRBD1	TGTGCCAGCAGTCCTATAGCTCCGGACAGGGCTTCCTATAATTCACCCCTCCACTTT	CASSPIAPDRASYNSPLHF
TRBV3-1/TRBV3-2	.	TRBJ2-1	.	TGTGCCAGCAGTCCCCGCCGGTCGGAGCAGTTCTTC	CASSPRRSEQFF
TRBV13	.	TRBJ2-5	.	TGTGCCAGCAGCTTAGAGGGTGAGGTAGCGCAGACCGCCGGAGAGACCCAGTACTTC	CASSLEGEVAQTAGETQYF
TRBV18	.	TRBJ1-5	.	TGTGCCAGCTCACCCCGGAGCAATCAGCCCCAGCATTTT	CASSPRSNQPQHF
TRBV3-1/TRBV3-2	.	TRBJ2-2	TRBD2	TGTGCCAGCAGCCAAGGGTTTAGCGGGGGAGTCGGGGAGCTGTTTTTT	CASSQGFSGGVGELFF
TRBV10-3	.	TRBJ1-1	TRBD1	TGTGCCATCAGTGAGCAACAGGGGGTCGGCACTGAAGCTTTCTTT	CAISEQQGVGTEAFF
TRBV5-4	.	TRBJ1-1	TRBD1	TGTGCCAGCAGCATGGACAGGGGCAGGATGAACACTGAAGCTTTCTTT	CASSMDRGRMNTEAFF
TRBV11-3	.	TRBJ2-5	.	TGTGCCAGCAGCTTTTCTAATGCGTACCAAGAGACCCAGTACTTC	CASSFSNAYQETQYF
TRBV4-1	.	TRBJ2-5	.	TGCGCCAGCAGCCCAAACAGGGAAGAGACCCAGTACTTC	CASSPNREETQYF
TRBV2	.	TRBJ1-5	.	TGTGCCAGCAGTGGATCGGTTAGCAATCAGCCCCAGCATTTT	CASSGSVSNQPQHF
TRBV6-5	once	TRBJ2-7	TRBD1	TGTGCCAGCAGTCCAGGGACAGGGCTCGACGAGCAGTACTTC	CASSPGTGLDEQYF
TRBV2	.	TRBJ2-1	TRBD2	TGTGCCAGCAGTGACCCCAGCGGGGGGGCTTATGAGCAGTTCTTC	CASSDPSGGAYEQFF
TRBV27	.	TRBJ2-7	TRBD2	TGTGCCAGCAGTTCTCGCAGCGGGGCCCACGAGCAGTACTTC	CASSSRSGAHEQYF
TRBV27	.	TRBJ1-1	TRBD1	TGTGCCAGCATACGAGGACAGGGTGATCTAAACACTGAAGCTTTCTTT	CASIRGQGDLNTEAFF
TRBV2	.	TRBJ2-3	.	TGTGCCAGCGCCGGGTCCCTAAGCACAGATACGCAGTATTTT	CASAGSLSTDTQYF
TRBV7-9	few	TRBJ2-1	TRBD1	TGTGCCAGCAGCTTAGTCCTAGGACAGGCTAACAATGAGCAGTTCTTC	CASSLVLGQANNEQFF
TRBV5-1	.	TRBJ1-5	.	TGCGCCAGCAGCTTAACAGGAGGGAAGCCCCAGCATTTT	CASSLTGGKPQHF